These T cell receptor beta chains were read from a single sample in a study of blood T cell repertoires in COVID-19. This table comes from immunoSEQ multiplex PCR, and its TCRdb copy is limited to in-frame clones, with some not included. The sample carries 150,000 or so clones, approximately 89% recorded once. The sequenced sample was peripheral blood. Every receptor here comes from a woman aged 70-85 years with COVID-19, enrolled during active disease. CDR3s include the opening cysteine and the closing phenylalanine or tryptophan. The D gene is left open where the match is weak. Expanded clones get a size class; other rows say once, few or many, or leave the size out.

V gene: TRBV28; clone size: .; CDR3 length: 19; J gene: TRBJ2-7; D gene: .; CDR3 DNA: TGTGCCAGCAGCTCTCCGGGACAGGGAACGCGGGGGGGCCTTGGCGAGCAGTACTTC; CDR3 protein: CASSSPGQGTRGGLGEQYF
V gene: TRBV11-2; clone size: .; CDR3 length: 15; J gene: TRBJ2-2; D gene: TRBD1; CDR3 DNA: TGTGCCAGCAGACGGTCACCGGGACAGGTCGGGGAGCTGTTTTTT; CDR3 protein: CASRRSPGQVGELFF
V gene: TRBV28; clone size: .; CDR3 length: 16; J gene: TRBJ1-2; D gene: .; CDR3 DNA: TGTGCCAGCAGGCCGGGACAACGCTCCTACGGAGACGGCTACACCTTC; CDR3 protein: CASRPGQRSYGDGYTF
V gene: TRBV27; clone size: .; CDR3 length: 14; J gene: TRBJ1-2; D gene: .; CDR3 DNA: TGTGCCAGCAGTCAACAGCAGGGTCTCGATGGCTACACCTTC; CDR3 protein: CASSQQQGLDGYTF
V gene: TRBV5-1; clone size: .; CDR3 length: 15; J gene: TRBJ2-7; D gene: TRBD2; CDR3 DNA: TGCGCCAGCAGTTCGGGACTAGCGGGGCAGTACGAGCAGTACTTC; CDR3 protein: CASSSGLAGQYEQYF
V gene: TRBV5-1; clone size: .; CDR3 length: 15; J gene: TRBJ1-4; D gene: TRBD1; CDR3 DNA: TGCGCCAGCAGCTTCAGACAGGGGCTAAATGAAAAACTGTTTTTT; CDR3 protein: CASSFRQGLNEKLFF
V gene: TRBV3-1/TRBV3-2; clone size: .; CDR3 length: 16; J gene: TRBJ2-1; D gene: TRBD2; CDR3 DNA: TGTGCCAGCAGCCACCAGCAGCGGGGGGGCCTCAATGAGCAGTTCTTC; CDR3 protein: CASSHQQRGGLNEQFF
V gene: TRBV18; clone size: .; CDR3 length: 15; J gene: TRBJ1-1; D gene: TRBD1; CDR3 DNA: TGTGCCAGCTCACCTACGACAGGGGGAGACACTGAAGCTTTCTTT; CDR3 protein: CASSPTTGGDTEAFF
V gene: TRBV28; clone size: .; CDR3 length: 16; J gene: TRBJ1-6; D gene: .; CDR3 DNA: TGTGCCAGCAGGAGGCGGGGCGTAATAGAAAATTCACCCCTCCACTTT; CDR3 protein: CASRRRGVIENSPLHF
V gene: TRBV11-3; clone size: .; CDR3 length: 14; J gene: TRBJ1-1; D gene: .; CDR3 DNA: TGTGCCAGCAGTTGGGGGGGCCCGAACACTGAAGCTTTCTTT; CDR3 protein: CASSWGGPNTEAFF
V gene: TRBV9; clone size: .; CDR3 length: 18; J gene: TRBJ2-7; D gene: TRBD2; CDR3 DNA: TGTGCCAGCAGCCCTCACCCCCCAACTAGCGGGGGAAGGTACGAGCAGTACTTC; CDR3 protein: CASSPHPPTSGGRYEQYF
V gene: TRBV19; clone size: .; CDR3 length: 15; J gene: TRBJ1-5; D gene: .; CDR3 DNA: TGTGCCAGTAGTATAGACTTCTACGACAATCAGCCCCAGCATTTT; CDR3 protein: CASSIDFYDNQPQHF
V gene: TRBV18; clone size: .; CDR3 length: 15; J gene: TRBJ2-3; D gene: .; CDR3 DNA: TGTGCCAGCTCACAAACATCACTAGGAACTGATACGCAGTATTTT; CDR3 protein: CASSQTSLGTDTQYF
V gene: TRBV10-2; clone size: .; CDR3 length: 15; J gene: TRBJ2-4; D gene: .; CDR3 DNA: TGCGCCAGCAGGGGGACTGAGGTAGCCAAAAACATTCAGTACTTC; CDR3 protein: CASRGTEVAKNIQYF
V gene: TRBV5-1; clone size: .; CDR3 length: 16; J gene: TRBJ2-3; D gene: TRBD2; CDR3 DNA: TGCGCCAGCAGCTCCGGGACTAGCGCACGCACAGATACGCAGTATTTT; CDR3 protein: CASSSGTSARTDTQYF
V gene: TRBV7-9; clone size: .; CDR3 length: 13; J gene: TRBJ1-1; D gene: .; CDR3 DNA: TGTGCCAGCAGCTTAGCAGGGGTCACTGAAGCTTTCTTT; CDR3 protein: CASSLAGVTEAFF
V gene: TRBV18; clone size: .; CDR3 length: 18; J gene: TRBJ2-1; D gene: TRBD1; CDR3 DNA: TGTGCCAGCTCAACCCGTCCCGCCACAGGGGCCTCCTACAATGAGCAGTTCTTC; CDR3 protein: CASSTRPATGASYNEQFF
V gene: TRBV2; clone size: once; CDR3 length: 13; J gene: TRBJ1-1; D gene: .; CDR3 DNA: TGTGCCAGCAGTGAAGCGGGCCGCACTGAAGCTTTCTTT; CDR3 protein: CASSEAGRTEAFF
V gene: TRBV6-5; clone size: .; CDR3 length: 14; J gene: TRBJ2-4; D gene: .; CDR3 DNA: TGTGCCAGCGGTTACGCCCGGGCGGGGGCCCCCCTTTACTTC; CDR3 protein: CASGYARAGAPLYF
V gene: TRBV24-1; clone size: .; CDR3 length: 16; J gene: TRBJ2-1; D gene: TRBD2; CDR3 DNA: TGTGCCACCAGTGACACGGGGGGGAGCTCCTACAATGAGCAGTTCTTC; CDR3 protein: CATSDTGGSSYNEQFF
V gene: TRBV27; clone size: few; CDR3 length: 13; J gene: TRBJ1-2; D gene: .; CDR3 DNA: TGTGCCAGCAGCCCGAGGCCTAACTATGGCTACACCTTC; CDR3 protein: CASSPRPNYGYTF
V gene: TRBV5-1; clone size: once; CDR3 length: 16; J gene: TRBJ2-2; D gene: .; CDR3 DNA: TGCGCCAGCAGCCGAGGGTTTTCCGCGGAAACCGGGGAGCTGTTTTTT; CDR3 protein: CASSRGFSAETGELFF
V gene: TRBV24-1; clone size: once; CDR3 length: 16; J gene: TRBJ1-5; D gene: TRBD1; CDR3 DNA: TGTGCCACCAGTGCCCATACAGGGGGCAACAATCAGCCCCAGCATTTT; CDR3 protein: CATSAHTGGNNQPQHF
V gene: TRBV4-2; clone size: few; CDR3 length: 13; J gene: TRBJ2-7; D gene: .; CDR3 DNA: TGTGCCAGCAGTGAAGGAAACTACTACGAGCAGTACTTC; CDR3 protein: CASSEGNYYEQYF
V gene: TRBV28; clone size: few; CDR3 length: 19; J gene: TRBJ1-2; D gene: .; CDR3 DNA: TGTGCCAGCAGTTTCGGAGGGGAGCCGGCGATATTAGCTAACTATGGCTACACCTTC; CDR3 protein: CASSFGGEPAILANYGYTF
V gene: TRBV7-8; clone size: .; CDR3 length: 16; J gene: TRBJ2-3; D gene: TRBD2; CDR3 DNA: TGTGCCAGCAGCTTAGTTGCGGGGGGGCAGACAGATACGCAGTATTTT; CDR3 protein: CASSLVAGGQTDTQYF
V gene: TRBV21-1; clone size: .; CDR3 length: 16; J gene: TRBJ1-6; D gene: .; CDR3 DNA: TGTGCCAGCAGCAAATCCACGACAGGGTTTGCGACACCCCTCCACTTT; CDR3 protein: CASSKSTTGFATPLHF
V gene: TRBV18; clone size: .; CDR3 length: 13; J gene: TRBJ2-1; D gene: TRBD2; CDR3 DNA: TGTGCCAGCTCAGGGACTAGCCTGGGTGAGCAGTTCTTC; CDR3 protein: CASSGTSLGEQFF
V gene: TRBV19; clone size: .; CDR3 length: 14; J gene: TRBJ1-2; D gene: .; CDR3 DNA: TGTGCCAGTAGTATGCGGGCAGGCTACTATGGCTACACCTTC; CDR3 protein: CASSMRAGYYGYTF
V gene: TRBV2; clone size: .; CDR3 length: 16; J gene: TRBJ1-5; D gene: TRBD1; CDR3 DNA: TGTGCCAGCAGCCCGACAGGGCCTTATAGCAATCAGCCCCAGCATTTT; CDR3 protein: CASSPTGPYSNQPQHF
V gene: TRBV19; clone size: .; CDR3 length: 16; J gene: TRBJ1-5; D gene: .; CDR3 DNA: TGTGCCAGTAGCCGCCGGAGGGTAAGCGGCAATCAGCCCCAGCATTTT; CDR3 protein: CASSRRRVSGNQPQHF
V gene: TRBV2; clone size: .; CDR3 length: 17; J gene: TRBJ1-5; D gene: .; CDR3 DNA: TGTGCCAGCAGTGAAGCGGGATCGGTCAGGGGCATTCAGCCCCAGCATTTT; CDR3 protein: CASSEAGSVRGIQPQHF
V gene: TRBV2; clone size: .; CDR3 length: 14; J gene: TRBJ1-2; D gene: .; CDR3 DNA: TGTGCCAGCTTACTCCAGGGTTTCGTTCGTGGCTACACCTTC; CDR3 protein: CASLLQGFVRGYTF
V gene: TRBV2; clone size: .; CDR3 length: 15; J gene: TRBJ2-1; D gene: TRBD2; CDR3 DNA: TGTGCCAGCAGCGAGGGACTAGCGGGTGGGAATGAGCAGTTCTTC; CDR3 protein: CASSEGLAGGNEQFF
V gene: TRBV6-1; clone size: .; CDR3 length: 17; J gene: TRBJ2-1; D gene: TRBD1; CDR3 DNA: TGTGCCAGCAGTGGTGACAGGGACCGTTCAACCTACAATGAGCAGTTCTTC; CDR3 protein: CASSGDRDRSTYNEQFF
V gene: TRBV7-6; clone size: .; CDR3 length: 15; J gene: TRBJ1-3; D gene: .; CDR3 DNA: TGTGCCAGCAGCTTAGATCACAGGAGTGGAAACACCATATATTTT; CDR3 protein: CASSLDHRSGNTIYF
V gene: TRBV12-3/TRBV12-4; clone size: .; CDR3 length: 12; J gene: TRBJ1-3; D gene: .; CDR3 DNA: TGTGCCAGCAGTTTTGGCAGAAACACCATATATTTT; CDR3 protein: CASSFGRNTIYF
V gene: TRBV4-2; clone size: .; CDR3 length: 19; J gene: TRBJ2-3; D gene: TRBD2; CDR3 DNA: TGTGCCAGCAGCCAAGATACGACTAGCGGGGGGCCTAGCACAGATACGCAGTATTTT; CDR3 protein: CASSQDTTSGGPSTDTQYF
V gene: TRBV2; clone size: .; CDR3 length: 14; J gene: TRBJ2-7; D gene: .; CDR3 DNA: TGTGCCAGCAGAGGGCCCTTGGGGCTATACGAGCAGTACTTC; CDR3 protein: CASRGPLGLYEQYF
V gene: TRBV27; clone size: .; CDR3 length: 14; J gene: TRBJ1-6; D gene: .; CDR3 DNA: TGTGCCAGCAGTTTTGGAGTTAGGTATTCACCCCTCCACTTT; CDR3 protein: CASSFGVRYSPLHF
V gene: TRBV28; clone size: .; CDR3 length: 14; J gene: TRBJ1-4; D gene: .; CDR3 DNA: TGTGCCAGCAGTGGAGGGACTTTCCGAGAAAAACTGTTTTTT; CDR3 protein: CASSGGTFREKLFF
V gene: TRBV5-1; clone size: .; CDR3 length: 15; J gene: TRBJ1-5; D gene: TRBD1; CDR3 DNA: TGCGCCAGCAGCTTTGGGGACAGCAAAATTCAGCCCCAGCATTTT; CDR3 protein: CASSFGDSKIQPQHF
V gene: TRBV12-2; clone size: .; CDR3 length: 16; J gene: TRBJ2-3; D gene: .; CDR3 DNA: TGTGCAAGTCGCCCTCAAAGGAGCGGGGGTCACGATACGCAGTATTTT; CDR3 protein: CASRPQRSGGHDTQYF
V gene: TRBV9; clone size: .; CDR3 length: 15; J gene: TRBJ2-7; D gene: TRBD1; CDR3 DNA: TGTGCCAGCAGCGCCCCCGGGACAGGGGCCTACGAGCAGTACTTC; CDR3 protein: CASSAPGTGAYEQYF
V gene: TRBV28; clone size: .; CDR3 length: 14; J gene: TRBJ2-1; D gene: TRBD2; CDR3 DNA: TGTGCCAGCAGTCCCGCGGGGGGTGGTAGGGAGCAGTTCTTC; CDR3 protein: CASSPAGGGREQFF
V gene: TRBV28; clone size: .; CDR3 length: 13; J gene: TRBJ2-7; D gene: .; CDR3 DNA: TGTGCCAGCAGGGGTGGGGGGACCTACGAGCAGTACTTC; CDR3 protein: CASRGGGTYEQYF
V gene: TRBV11-3; clone size: .; CDR3 length: 17; J gene: TRBJ2-5; D gene: TRBD2; CDR3 DNA: TGTGCCAGCAGCCCTAGAGTCACTAGCGGGGAACAAGAGACCCAGTACTTC; CDR3 protein: CASSPRVTSGEQETQYF
V gene: TRBV12-5; clone size: .; CDR3 length: 14; J gene: TRBJ2-3; D gene: .; CDR3 DNA: TGTGCTAGTGGTCCTTCAGCGCACACAGATACGCAGTATTTT; CDR3 protein: CASGPSAHTDTQYF
V gene: TRBV3-1/TRBV3-2; clone size: .; CDR3 length: 14; J gene: TRBJ1-6; D gene: .; CDR3 DNA: TGTGCCAGCAGCCAAGGGGGCCAGAATTCACCCCTCCACTTT; CDR3 protein: CASSQGGQNSPLHF